This T cell receptor beta chain was observed in a study of blood T cell repertoires in COVID-19. The overall study: The study drew acute and convalescent COVID-19 samples from the United States, Italy and Spain. PBMCs, B-cell-depleted T cells, or T cells provided the cDNA or gDNA that made up the material.

Residents of about two dozen US areas, aged about 18 to 95 years, made up the participants. Resolution of symptoms, clearance, or two negative PCRs was present in recovered Cohort 3 donors. This table comes from immunoSEQ multiplex PCR, and its TCRdb copy is limited to in-frame clones, with some not included. The sample comprises approximately 290,000 clones, approximately 92% of which are singletons, and roughly 1.1% rests with the top ten. V was trimmed by 5 bases and J by 0 bases, leaving 16 bases between them. CDR3 length equals 16 residues. Germline lookup yields CDR1 MRHNA and CDR2 SNTAGT. The sequencing input was PBMCs or T cells enriched from blood (not recorded which). This receptor was taken from a woman in her twenties or thirties who had recovered from COVID-19. V is TRBV6-4 and J is TRBJ1-2; weak D call: TRBD1 (6 bases). Here the CDR3 DNA reads TGTGCCAGCAGTCGGACTTGGACAGAAGCTAACTATGGCTACACCTTC. It is translated as CASSRTWTEANYGYTF.